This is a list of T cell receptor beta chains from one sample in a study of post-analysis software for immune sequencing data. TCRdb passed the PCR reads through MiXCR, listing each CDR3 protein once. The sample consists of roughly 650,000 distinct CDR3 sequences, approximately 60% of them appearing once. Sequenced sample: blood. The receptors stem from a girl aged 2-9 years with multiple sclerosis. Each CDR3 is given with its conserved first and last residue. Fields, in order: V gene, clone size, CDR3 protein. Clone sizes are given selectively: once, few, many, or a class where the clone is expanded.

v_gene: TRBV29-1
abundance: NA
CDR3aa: CSVEFLASYEQYF

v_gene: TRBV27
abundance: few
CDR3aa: CASSFLSGSEQFF

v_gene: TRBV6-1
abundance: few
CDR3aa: CASSEVISGFYNEQFF

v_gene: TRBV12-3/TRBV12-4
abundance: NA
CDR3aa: CASRPLSGPTDTQYF

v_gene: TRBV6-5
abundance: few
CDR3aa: CASSPPEGGEQFF

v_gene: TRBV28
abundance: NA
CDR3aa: CASSFRGRALEQFF

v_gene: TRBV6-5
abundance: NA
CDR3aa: CASSWQELGDEQFF

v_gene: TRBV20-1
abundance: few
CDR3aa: CSVIRGPLPDTQYF

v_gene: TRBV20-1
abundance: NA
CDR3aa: CSAGTSGGAIKQYF

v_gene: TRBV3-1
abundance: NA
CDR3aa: CASSGTDYEQYF

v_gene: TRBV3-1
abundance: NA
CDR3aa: CASSVQGRSGELFF

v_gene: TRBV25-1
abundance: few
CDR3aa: CASSPDTAEDTQYF

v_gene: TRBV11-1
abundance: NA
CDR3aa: CASTSGQGRDEQFF

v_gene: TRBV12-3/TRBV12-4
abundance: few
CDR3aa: CASSLGGPGLALNEQFF

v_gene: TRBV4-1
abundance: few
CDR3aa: CASSRYAGGNYNEQFF

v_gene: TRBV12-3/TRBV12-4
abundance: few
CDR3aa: CASSLAGSSQETQYF

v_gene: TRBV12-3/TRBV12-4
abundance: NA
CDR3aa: CASTPGYYGYTF

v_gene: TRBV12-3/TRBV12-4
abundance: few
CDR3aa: CASSLGSSGMVREQFF

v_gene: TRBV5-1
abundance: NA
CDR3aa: CASSSITGVKGEAEAFF

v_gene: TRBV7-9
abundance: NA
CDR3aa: CASSGPTGGWGASTEAFF

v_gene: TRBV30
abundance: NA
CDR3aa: CAWSVIAGETQYF

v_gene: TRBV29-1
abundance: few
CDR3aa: CSGMNTEAFF

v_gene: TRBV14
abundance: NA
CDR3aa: CASSTRLAWDEQFF

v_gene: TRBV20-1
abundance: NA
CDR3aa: CSAGRNGGYEQYF

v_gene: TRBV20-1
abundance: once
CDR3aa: CSARLAGGPHNEQFF

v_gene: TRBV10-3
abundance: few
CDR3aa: CAISESKQGKETQYF

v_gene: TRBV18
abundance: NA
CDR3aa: CASPTGGGWKDTQYF

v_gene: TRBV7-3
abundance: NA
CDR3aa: CASSPQGGDTQYF

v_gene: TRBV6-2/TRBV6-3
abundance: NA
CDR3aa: CASNNAGTYEQYF